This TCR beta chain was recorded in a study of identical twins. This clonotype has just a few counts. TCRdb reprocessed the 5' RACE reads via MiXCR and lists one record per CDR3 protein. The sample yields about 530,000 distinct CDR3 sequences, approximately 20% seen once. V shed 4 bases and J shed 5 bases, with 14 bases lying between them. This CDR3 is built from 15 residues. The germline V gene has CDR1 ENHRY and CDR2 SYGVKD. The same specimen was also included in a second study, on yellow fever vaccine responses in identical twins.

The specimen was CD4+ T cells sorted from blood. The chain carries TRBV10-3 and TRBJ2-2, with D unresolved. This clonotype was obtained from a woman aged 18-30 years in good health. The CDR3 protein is CAISALSSATGELFF. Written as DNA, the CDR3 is TGTGCCATCAGTGCCCTATCGTCAGCAACCGGGGAGCTGTTTTTT.